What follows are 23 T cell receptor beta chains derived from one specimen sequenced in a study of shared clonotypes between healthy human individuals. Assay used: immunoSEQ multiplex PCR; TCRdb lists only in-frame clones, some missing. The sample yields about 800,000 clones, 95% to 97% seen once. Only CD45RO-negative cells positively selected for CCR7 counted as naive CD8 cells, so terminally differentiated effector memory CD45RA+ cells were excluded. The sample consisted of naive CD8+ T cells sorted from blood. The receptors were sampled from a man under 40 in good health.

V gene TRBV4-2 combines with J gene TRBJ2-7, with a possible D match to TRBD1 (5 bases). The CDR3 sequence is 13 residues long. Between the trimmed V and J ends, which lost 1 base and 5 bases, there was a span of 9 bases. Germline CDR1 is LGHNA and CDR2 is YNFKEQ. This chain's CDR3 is CASSQGGGNEQYF. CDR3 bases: TGTGCCAGCAGCCAAGGGGGCGGAAACGAGCAGTACTTC.

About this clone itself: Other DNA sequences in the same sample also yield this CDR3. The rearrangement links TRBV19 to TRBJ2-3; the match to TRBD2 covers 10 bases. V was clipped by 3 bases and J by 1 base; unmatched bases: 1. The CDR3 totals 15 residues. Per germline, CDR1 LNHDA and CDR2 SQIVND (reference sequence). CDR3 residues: CASSMGTSGTDTQYF. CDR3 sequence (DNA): TGTGCCAGTAGTATGGGGACTAGCGGCACAGATACGCAGTATTTT.

The CDR3 here is CASSPPGGRYGYTF. The CDR3 DNA is TGTGCCAGCAGCCCGCCGGGGGGCCGTTATGGCTACACCTTC. This chain connects TRBV7-9 to TRBJ1-2, with a possible D match to TRBD1 (6 bases). CDR3 size: 14 residues. V shed 5 bases and J shed 5 bases, with 15 bases lying between them. CDR1 SEHNR and CDR2 FQNEAQ come from the germline V gene (reference sequence).

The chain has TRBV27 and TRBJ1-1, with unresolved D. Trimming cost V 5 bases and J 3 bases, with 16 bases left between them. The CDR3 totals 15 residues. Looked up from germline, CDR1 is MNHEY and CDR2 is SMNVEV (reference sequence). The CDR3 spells CASSPRGYADTEAFF. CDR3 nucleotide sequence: TGTGCCAGCAGTCCAAGAGGGTACGCAGACACTGAAGCTTTCTTT.

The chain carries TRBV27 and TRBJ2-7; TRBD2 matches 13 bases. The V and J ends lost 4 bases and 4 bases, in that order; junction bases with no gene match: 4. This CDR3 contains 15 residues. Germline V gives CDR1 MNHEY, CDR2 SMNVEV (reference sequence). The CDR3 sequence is CASSWGLAGQYEQYF. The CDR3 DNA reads TGTGCCAGCAGTTGGGGACTAGCGGGGCAATACGAGCAGTACTTC.

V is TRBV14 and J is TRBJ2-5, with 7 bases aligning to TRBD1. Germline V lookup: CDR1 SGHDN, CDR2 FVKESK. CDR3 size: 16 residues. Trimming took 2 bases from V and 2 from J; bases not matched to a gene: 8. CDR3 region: CASSQTFRQGQETQYF. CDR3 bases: TGTGCCAGCAGCCAAACGTTTCGACAGGGTCAAGAGACCCAGTACTTC.

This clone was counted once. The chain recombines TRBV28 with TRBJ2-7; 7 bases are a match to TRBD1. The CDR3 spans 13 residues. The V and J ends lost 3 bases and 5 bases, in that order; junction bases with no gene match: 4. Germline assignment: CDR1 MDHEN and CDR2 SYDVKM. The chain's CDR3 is CASSFRGGDEQYF. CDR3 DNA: TGTGCCAGCAGTTTTCGAGGGGGCGACGAGCAGTACTTC.

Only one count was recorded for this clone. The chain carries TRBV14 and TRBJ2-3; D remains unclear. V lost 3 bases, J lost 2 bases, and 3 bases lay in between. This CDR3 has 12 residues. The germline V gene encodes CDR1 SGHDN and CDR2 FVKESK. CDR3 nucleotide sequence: TGTGCCAGCAGCCACCTCACAGATACGCAGTATTTT. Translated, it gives CASSHLTDTQYF.

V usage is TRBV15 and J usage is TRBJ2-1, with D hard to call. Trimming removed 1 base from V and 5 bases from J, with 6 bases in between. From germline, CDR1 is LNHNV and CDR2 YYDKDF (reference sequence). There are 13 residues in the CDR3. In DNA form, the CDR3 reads TGTGCCACCAGCAGAGTTAGGGACAATGAGCAGTTCTTC. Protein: CATSRVRDNEQFF. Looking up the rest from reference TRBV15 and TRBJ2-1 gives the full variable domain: DAMVIQNPRYQVTQFGKPVTLSCSQTLNHNVMYWYQQKSSQAPKLLFHYYDKDFNNEADTPDNFQSRRPNTSFCFLDIRSPGLGDTAMYLCATSRVRDNEQFFGPGTRLTVL.

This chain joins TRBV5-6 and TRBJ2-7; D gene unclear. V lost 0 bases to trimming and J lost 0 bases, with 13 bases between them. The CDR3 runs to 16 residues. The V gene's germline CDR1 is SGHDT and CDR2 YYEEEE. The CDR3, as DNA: TGTGCCAGCAGCTTGGTTGCCATCAAGAGCTCCTACGAGCAGTACTTC. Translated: CASSLVAIKSSYEQYF.

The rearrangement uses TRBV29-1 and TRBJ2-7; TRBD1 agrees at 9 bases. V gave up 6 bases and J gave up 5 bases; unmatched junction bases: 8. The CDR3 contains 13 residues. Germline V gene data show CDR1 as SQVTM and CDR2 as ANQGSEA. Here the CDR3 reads CSVISDRGDEQYF. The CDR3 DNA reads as TGCAGCGTCATTTCGGACAGGGGAGACGAGCAGTACTTC.

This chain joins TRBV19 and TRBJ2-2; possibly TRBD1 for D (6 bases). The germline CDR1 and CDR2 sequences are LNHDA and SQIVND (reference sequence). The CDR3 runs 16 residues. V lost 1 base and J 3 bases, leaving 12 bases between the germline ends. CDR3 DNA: TGTGCCAGTAGTATAGTACCAGGGGCGTACACCGGGGAGCTGTTTTTT. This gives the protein CASSIVPGAYTGELFF. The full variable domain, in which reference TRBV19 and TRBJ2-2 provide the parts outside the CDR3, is DGGITQSPKYLFRKEGQNVTLSCEQNLNHDAMYWYRQDPGQGLRLIYYSQIVNDFQKGDIAEGYSVSREKKESFPLTVTSAQKNPTAFYLCASSIVPGAYTGELFFGEGSRLTVL.

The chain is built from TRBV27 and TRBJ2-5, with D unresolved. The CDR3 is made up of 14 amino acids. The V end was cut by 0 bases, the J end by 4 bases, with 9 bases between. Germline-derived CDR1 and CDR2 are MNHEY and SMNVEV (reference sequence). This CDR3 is CASSLSGRLETQYF. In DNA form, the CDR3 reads TGTGCCAGCAGTTTATCGGGAAGGCTAGAGACCCAGTACTTC.

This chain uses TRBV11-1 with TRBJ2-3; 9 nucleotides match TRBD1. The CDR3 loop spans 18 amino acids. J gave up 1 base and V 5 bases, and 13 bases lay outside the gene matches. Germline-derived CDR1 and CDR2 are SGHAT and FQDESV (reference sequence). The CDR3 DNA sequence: TGTGCCAGCAGCCCGAACCGGGACAGGGAAGTGGGCACAGATACGCAGTATTTT. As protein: CASSPNRDREVGTDTQYF.

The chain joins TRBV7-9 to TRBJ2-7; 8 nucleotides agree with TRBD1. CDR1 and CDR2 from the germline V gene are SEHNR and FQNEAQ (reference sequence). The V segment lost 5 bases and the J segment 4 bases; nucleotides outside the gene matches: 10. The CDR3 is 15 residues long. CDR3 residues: CASSNDGTGIYEQYF. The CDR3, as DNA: TGTGCCAGCAGCAATGACGGGACAGGCATTTACGAGCAGTACTTC.

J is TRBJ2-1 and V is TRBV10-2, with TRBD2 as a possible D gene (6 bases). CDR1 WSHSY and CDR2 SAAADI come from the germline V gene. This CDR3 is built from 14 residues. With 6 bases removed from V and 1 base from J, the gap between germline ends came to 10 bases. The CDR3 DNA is TGCGCCAGCAGCGGGACTCGATCCTACAATGAGCAGTTCTTC. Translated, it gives CASSGTRSYNEQFF.

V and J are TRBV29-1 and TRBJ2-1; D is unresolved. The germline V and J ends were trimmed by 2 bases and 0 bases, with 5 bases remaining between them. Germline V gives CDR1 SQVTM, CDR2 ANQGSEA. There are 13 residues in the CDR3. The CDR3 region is CSVENSSYNEQFF. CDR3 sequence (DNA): TGCAGCGTTGAAAATAGCTCCTACAATGAGCAGTTCTTC.

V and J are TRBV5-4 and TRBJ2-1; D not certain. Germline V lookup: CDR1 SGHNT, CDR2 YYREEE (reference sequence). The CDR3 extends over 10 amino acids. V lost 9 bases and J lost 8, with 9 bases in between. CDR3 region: CANGRDEQFF. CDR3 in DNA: TGTGCCAATGGTAGGGATGAGCAGTTCTTC.

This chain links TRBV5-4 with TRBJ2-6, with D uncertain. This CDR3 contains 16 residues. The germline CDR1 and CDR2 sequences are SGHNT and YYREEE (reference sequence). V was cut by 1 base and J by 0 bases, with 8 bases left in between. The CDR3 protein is CASSLFSASGANVLTF. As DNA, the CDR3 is TGTGCCAGCAGCTTGTTCTCCGCCTCTGGGGCCAACGTCCTGACTTTC.

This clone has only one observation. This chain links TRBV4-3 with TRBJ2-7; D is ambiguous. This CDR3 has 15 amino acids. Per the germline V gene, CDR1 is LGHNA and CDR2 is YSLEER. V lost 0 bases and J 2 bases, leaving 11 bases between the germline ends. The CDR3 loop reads CASSQDFPAPYEQYF. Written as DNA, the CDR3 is TGCGCCAGCAGCCAAGATTTTCCGGCCCCCTACGAGCAGTACTTC.

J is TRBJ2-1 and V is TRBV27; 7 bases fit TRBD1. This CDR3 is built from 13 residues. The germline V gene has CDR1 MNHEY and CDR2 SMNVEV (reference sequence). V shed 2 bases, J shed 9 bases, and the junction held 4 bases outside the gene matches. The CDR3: CASSLNRGVEQFF. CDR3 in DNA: TGTGCCAGCAGTTTAAACAGGGGAGTTGAGCAGTTCTTC.

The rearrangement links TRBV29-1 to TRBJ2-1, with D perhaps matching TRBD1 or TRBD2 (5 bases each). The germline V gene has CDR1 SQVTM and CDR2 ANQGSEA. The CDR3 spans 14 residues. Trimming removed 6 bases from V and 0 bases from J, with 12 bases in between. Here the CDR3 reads CSVRGALSYNEQFF. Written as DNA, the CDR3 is TGCAGCGTCCGAGGGGCGCTCTCCTACAATGAGCAGTTCTTC.

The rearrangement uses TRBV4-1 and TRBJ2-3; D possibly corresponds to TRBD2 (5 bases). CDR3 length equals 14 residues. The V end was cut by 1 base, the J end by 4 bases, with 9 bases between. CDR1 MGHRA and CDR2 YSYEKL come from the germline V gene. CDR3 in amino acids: CASSQAASPDTQYF. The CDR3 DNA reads TGCGCCAGCAGCCAAGCAGCTAGCCCAGATACGCAGTATTTT.